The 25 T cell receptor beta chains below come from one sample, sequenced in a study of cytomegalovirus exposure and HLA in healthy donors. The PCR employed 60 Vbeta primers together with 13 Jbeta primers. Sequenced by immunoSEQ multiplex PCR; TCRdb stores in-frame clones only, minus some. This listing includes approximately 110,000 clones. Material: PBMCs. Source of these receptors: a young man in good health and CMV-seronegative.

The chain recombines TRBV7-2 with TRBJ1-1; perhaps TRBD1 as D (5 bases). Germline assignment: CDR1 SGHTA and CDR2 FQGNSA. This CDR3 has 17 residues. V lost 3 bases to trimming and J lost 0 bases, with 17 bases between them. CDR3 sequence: CASSLNRLRALNTEAFF. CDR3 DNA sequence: TGTGCCAGCAGCTTGAATCGACTCAGGGCCTTGAACACTGAAGCTTTCTTT.

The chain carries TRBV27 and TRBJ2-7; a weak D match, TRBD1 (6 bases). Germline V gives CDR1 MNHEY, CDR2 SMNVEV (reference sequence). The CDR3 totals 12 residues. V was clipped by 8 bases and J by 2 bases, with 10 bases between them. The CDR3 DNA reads TGTGCCAGCGGTTACAGGGCCTACGAGCAGTACTTC. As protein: CASGYRAYEQYF.

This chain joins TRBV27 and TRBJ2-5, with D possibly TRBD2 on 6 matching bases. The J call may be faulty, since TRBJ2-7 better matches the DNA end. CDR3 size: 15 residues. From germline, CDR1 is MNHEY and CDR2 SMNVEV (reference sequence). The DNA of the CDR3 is TGTGCCAGCAGAGGTCGGGGGATCGGCAACTACGAGCAGTACTTC. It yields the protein CASRGRGIGNYEQYF.

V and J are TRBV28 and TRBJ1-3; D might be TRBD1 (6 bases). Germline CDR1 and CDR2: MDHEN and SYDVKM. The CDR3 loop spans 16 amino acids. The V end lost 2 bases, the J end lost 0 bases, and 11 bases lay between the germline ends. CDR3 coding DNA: TGTGCCAGCAGTTTAGCCGGACAGTTCTCTGGAAACACCATATATTTT. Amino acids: CASSLAGQFSGNTIYF. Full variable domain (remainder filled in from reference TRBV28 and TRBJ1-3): DVKVTQSSRYLVKRTGEKVFLECVQDMDHENMFWYRQDPGLGLRLIYFSYDVKMKEKGDIPEGYSVSREKKERFSLILESASTNQTSMYLCASSLAGQFSGNTIYFGEGSWLTVV.

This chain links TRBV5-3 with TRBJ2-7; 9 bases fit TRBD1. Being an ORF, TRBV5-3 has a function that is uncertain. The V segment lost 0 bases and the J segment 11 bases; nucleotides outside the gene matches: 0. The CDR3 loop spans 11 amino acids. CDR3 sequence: CARSLGTGEYF. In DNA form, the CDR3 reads TGTGCCAGAAGCTTGGGGACAGGGGAGTACTTC.

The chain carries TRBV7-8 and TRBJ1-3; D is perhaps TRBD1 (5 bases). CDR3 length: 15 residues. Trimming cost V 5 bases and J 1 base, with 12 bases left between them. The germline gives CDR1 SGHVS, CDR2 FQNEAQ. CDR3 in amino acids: CASSIVPGSGNTIYF. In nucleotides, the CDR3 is TGTGCCAGCAGCATCGTACCAGGGTCTGGAAACACCATATATTTT.

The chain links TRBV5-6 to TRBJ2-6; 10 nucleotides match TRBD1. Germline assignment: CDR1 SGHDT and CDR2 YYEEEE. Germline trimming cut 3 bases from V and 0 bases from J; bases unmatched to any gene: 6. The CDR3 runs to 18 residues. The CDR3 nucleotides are TGTGCCAGCAGCTCCCGGGACAGGGGACACTCTGGGGCCAACGTCCTGACTTTC. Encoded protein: CASSSRDRGHSGANVLTF.

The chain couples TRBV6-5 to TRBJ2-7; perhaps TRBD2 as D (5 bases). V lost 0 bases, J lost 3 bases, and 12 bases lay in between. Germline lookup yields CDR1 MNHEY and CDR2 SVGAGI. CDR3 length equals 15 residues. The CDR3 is CASSYSLEVVYEQYF. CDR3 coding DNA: TGTGCCAGCAGTTACTCACTAGAGGTCGTCTACGAGCAGTACTTC.

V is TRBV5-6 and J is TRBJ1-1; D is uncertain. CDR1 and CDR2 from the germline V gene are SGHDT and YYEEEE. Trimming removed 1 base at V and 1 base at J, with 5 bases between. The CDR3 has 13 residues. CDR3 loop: CASSLTGNTEAFF. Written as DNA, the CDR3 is TGTGCCAGCAGCTTGACGGGGAACACTGAAGCTTTCTTT.

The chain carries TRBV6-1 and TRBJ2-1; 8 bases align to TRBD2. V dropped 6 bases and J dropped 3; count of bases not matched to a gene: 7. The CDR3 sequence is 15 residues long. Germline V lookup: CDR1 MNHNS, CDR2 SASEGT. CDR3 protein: CASRVLAVGYNEQFF. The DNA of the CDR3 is TGTGCCAGCAGGGTACTAGCGGTGGGCTACAATGAGCAGTTCTTC.

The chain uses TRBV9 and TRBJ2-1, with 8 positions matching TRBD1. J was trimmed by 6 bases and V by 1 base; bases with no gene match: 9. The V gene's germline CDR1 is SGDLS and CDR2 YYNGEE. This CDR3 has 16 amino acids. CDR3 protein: CASSVSETGVINEQFF. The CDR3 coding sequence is TGTGCCAGCAGCGTATCCGAGACAGGGGTAATCAATGAGCAGTTCTTC. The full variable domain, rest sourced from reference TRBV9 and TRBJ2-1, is DSGVTQTPKHLITATGQRVTLRCSPRSGDLSVYWYQQSLDQGLQFLIQYYNGEERAKGNILERFSAQQFPDLHSELNLSSLELGDSALYFCASSVSETGVINEQFFGPGTRLTVL.

The CDR3 DNA is TGTGCCAGCATGTCGGGAGAGGATACGCAGTATTTT. This gives the protein CASMSGEDTQYF. This chain uses TRBV28 with TRBJ2-3; tentatively, D is TRBD2 (6 bases). This CDR3 comprises 12 residues. Trimming took 7 bases from V and 6 from J, leaving 11 bases between them. Germline V lookup: CDR1 MDHEN, CDR2 SYDVKM.

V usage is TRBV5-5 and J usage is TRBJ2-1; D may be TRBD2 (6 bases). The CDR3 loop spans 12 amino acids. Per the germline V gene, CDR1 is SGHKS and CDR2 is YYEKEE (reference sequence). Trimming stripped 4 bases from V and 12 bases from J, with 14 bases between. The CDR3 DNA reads TGTGCCAGCAGCGCCCCTCCCGGGGGGCAGTTCTTC. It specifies CASSAPPGGQFF.

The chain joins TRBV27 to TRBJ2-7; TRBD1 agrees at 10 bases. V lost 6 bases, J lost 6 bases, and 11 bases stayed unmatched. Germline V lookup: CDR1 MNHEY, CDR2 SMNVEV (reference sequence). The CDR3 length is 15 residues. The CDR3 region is CASRTFDRGRREQYF. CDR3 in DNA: TGTGCCAGCAGAACTTTCGACAGGGGGCGCCGCGAGCAGTACTTC.

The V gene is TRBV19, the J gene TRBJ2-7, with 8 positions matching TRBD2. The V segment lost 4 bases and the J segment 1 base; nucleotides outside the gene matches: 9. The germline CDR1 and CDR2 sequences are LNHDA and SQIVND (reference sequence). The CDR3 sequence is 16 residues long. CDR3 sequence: CASSTPSGSVSYEQYF. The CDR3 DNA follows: TGTGCCAGTAGTACCCCAAGCGGGAGCGTTTCCTACGAGCAGTACTTC.

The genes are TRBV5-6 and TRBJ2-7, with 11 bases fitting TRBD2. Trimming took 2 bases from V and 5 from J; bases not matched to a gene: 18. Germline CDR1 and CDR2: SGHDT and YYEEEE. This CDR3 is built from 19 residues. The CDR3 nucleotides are TGTGCCAGCAGCTTTGGTATCCTAGCGGGAGGCCCGCGTATCCACGAGCAGTACTTC. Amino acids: CASSFGILAGGPRIHEQYF.

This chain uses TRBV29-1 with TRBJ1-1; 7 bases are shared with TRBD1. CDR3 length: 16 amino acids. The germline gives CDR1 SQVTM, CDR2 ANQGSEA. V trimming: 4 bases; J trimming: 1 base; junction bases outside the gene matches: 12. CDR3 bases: TGCAGCGTTGGTCCGGGGACAGCAACCTGGAACACTGAAGCTTTCTTT. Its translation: CSVGPGTATWNTEAFF.

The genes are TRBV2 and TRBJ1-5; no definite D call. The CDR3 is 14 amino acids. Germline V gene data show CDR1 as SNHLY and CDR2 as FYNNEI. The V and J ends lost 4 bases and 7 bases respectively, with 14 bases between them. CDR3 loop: CASSASSSGQPQHF. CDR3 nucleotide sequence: TGTGCCAGCAGTGCCTCGAGTTCGGGACAGCCCCAGCATTTT.

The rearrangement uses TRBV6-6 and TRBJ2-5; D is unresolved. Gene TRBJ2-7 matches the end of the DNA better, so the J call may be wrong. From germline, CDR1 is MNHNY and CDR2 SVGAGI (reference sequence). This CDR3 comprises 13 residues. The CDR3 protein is CASSYSQSYEQYF. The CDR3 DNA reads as TGTGCCAGCAGTTACTCACAGTCCTACGAGCAGTACTTC.

The CDR3 sequence: CASRLEQETQYF. The CDR3 coding sequence is TGCGCCAGCAGGCTAGAACAAGAGACCCAGTACTTC. J is TRBJ2-5 and V is TRBV5-1; D uncertain. Trimming cost V 5 bases and J 2 bases, with 7 bases left between them. This CDR3 spans 12 amino acids. Germline V gene data show CDR1 as SGHRS and CDR2 as YFSETQ.

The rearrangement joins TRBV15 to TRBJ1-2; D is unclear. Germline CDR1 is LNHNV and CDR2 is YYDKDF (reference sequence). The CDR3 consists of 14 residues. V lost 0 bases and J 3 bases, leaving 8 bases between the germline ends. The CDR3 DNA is TGTGCCACCAGCAGAGATATGGCGGACTATGGCTACACCTTC. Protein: CATSRDMADYGYTF. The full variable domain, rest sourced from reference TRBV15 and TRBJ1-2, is DAMVIQNPRYQVTQFGKPVTLSCSQTLNHNVMYWYQQKSSQAPKLLFHYYDKDFNNEADTPDNFQSRRPNTSFCFLDIRSPGLGDTAMYLCATSRDMADYGYTFGSGTRLTVV.

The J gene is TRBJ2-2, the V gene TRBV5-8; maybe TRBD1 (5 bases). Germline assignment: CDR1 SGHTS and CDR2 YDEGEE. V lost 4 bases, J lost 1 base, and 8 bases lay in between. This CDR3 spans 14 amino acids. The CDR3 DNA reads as TGTGCCAGCAGCCCGACAGTGAACACCGGGGAGCTGTTTTTT. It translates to CASSPTVNTGELFF.

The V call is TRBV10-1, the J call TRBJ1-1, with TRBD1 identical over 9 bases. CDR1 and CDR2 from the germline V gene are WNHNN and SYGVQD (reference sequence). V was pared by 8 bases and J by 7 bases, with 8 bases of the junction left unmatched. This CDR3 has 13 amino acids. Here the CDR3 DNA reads TGCGCCAGCTCCGCCGGGACAGGGCTTGAAGCTTTCTTT. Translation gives CASSAGTGLEAFF.

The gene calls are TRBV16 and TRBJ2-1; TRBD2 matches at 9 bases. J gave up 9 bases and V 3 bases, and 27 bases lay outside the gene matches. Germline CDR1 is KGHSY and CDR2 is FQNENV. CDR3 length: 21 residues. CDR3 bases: TGTGCCAGCAGCCAGTTGTCGAGGCTAGCGGGGTTAAAAATGCCCCCATTTGAGCAGTTCTTC. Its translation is CASSQLSRLAGLKMPPFEQFF.

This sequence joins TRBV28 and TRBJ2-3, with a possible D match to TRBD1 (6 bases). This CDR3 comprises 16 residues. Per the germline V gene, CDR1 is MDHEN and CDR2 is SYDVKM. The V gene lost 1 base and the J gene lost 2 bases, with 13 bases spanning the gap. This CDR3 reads CASSLSGQGNTDTQYF. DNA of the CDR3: TGTGCCAGCAGTTTATCCGGGCAGGGGAACACAGATACGCAGTATTTT.